The entry below gives a single TCR beta chain sequence along with its context. The antigen remains undetermined. Germline values: CDR1 LNHNV, CDR2 YYDKDF (reference sequence). The CDR3 is 15 amino acids. V lost 5 bases and J lost 0, with 11 bases in between. This record belongs to a study of cytomegalovirus exposure and HLA in healthy donors. Vbeta (60) and Jbeta (13) primers were used in the PCR. The table came from immunoSEQ multiplex PCR; TCRdb's copy has only in-frame clones and leaves some out. The sample lists about 160,000 clones; around 64% were seen once. Points from the study as a whole: In a later analysis, TCR beta V- and J-gene trimming was associated with a missense DCLRE1C variant.

This TCR was recovered from a woman in her 30s in good health and CMV-seronegative. The J gene is TRBJ1-5, the V gene TRBV15; the D is unclear. Sequencing was done on a sample of PBMCs. The CDR3 DNA reads TGTGCCACCAGCGTGAGGCCTTATAGCAATCAGCCCCAGCATTTT. Translating gives CATSVRPYSNQPQHF.